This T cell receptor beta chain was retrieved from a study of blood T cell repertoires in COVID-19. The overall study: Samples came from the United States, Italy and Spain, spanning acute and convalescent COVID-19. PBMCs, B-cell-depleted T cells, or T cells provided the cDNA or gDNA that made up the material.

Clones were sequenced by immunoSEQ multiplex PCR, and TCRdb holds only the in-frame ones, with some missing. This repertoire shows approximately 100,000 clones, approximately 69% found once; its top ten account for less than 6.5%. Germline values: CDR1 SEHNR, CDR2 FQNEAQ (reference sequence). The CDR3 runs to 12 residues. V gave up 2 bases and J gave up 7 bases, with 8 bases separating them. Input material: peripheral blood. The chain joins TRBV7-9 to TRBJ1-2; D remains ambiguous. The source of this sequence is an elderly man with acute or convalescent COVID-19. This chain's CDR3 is CASSLPGVGYTF. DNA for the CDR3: TGTGCCAGCAGCTTACCGGGAGTTGGCTACACCTTC.